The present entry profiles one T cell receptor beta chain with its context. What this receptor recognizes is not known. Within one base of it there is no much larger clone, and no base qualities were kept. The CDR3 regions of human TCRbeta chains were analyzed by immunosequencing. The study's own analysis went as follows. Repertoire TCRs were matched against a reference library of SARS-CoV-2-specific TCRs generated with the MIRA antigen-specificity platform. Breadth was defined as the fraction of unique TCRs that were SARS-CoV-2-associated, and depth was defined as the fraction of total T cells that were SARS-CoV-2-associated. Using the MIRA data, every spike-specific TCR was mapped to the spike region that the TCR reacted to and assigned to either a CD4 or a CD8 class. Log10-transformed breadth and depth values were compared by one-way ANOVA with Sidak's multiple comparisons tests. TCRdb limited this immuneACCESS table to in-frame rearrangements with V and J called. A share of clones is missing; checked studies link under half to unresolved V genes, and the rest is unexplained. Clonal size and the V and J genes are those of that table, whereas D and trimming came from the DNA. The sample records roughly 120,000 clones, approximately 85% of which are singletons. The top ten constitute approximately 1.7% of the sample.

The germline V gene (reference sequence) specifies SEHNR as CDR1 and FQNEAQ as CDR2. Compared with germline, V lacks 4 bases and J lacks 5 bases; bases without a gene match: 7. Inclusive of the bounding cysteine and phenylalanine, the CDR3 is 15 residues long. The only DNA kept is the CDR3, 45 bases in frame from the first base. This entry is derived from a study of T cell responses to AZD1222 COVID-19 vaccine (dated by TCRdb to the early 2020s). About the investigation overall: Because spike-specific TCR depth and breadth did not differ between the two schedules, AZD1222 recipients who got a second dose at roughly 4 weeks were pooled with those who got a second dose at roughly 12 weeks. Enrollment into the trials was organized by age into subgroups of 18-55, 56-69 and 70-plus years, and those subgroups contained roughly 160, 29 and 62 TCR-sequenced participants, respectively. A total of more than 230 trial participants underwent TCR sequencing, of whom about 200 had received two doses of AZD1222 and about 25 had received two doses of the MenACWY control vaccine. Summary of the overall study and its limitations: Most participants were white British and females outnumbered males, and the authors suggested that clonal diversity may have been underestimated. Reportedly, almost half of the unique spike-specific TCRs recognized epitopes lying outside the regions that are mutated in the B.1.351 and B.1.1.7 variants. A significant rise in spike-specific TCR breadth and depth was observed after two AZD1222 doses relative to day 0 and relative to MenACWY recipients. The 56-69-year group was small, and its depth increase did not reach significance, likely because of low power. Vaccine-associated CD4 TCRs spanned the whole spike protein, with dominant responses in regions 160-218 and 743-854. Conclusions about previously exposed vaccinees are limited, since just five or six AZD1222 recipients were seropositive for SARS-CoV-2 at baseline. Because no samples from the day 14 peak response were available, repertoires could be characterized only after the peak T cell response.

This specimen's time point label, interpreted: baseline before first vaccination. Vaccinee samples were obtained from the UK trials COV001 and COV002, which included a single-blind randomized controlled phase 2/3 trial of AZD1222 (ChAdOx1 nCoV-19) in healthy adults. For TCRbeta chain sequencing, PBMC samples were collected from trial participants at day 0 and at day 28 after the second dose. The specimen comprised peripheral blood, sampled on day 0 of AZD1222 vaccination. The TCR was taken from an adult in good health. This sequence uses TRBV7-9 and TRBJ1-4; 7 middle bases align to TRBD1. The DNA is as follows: TGTGCCAGCAGCTCTTGGGACAGCCGAAATGAAAAACTGTTTTTT. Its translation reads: CASSSWDSRNEKLFF.